This T cell receptor (beta chain) was identified during a study of cytomegalovirus exposure and HLA in healthy donors. Findings and caveats of the study: Reports showed the classifier diagnosing cytomegalovirus status with high specificity and sensitivity. No immune exposure information besides CMV serostatus was available.

CDR1 and CDR2 (germline): SQVTM, ANQGSEA. CDR3 length: 14 residues. V was clipped by 0 bases and J by 0 bases, with 8 bases between them. Worth noting for this clone: What it binds is not known.

PCR primers comprised 60 Vbeta and 13 Jbeta primers. The method was immunoSEQ multiplex PCR; TCRdb's version includes in-frame clones alone and lacks a portion of them. This sample yields about 140,000 clones, of which 65% to 70% are seen a single time; 8.5% to 12% belongs to the top ten. The origin of this receptor is a man younger than 40 in good health and CMV-seropositive. The sample comprised PBMCs. The chain joins TRBV29-1 to TRBJ1-2, with a weak D call TRBD1 (5 bases). This CDR3 is CSVEEKGANYGYTF. CDR3 sequence (DNA): TGCAGCGTTGAAGAAAAAGGGGCTAACTATGGCTACACCTTC.